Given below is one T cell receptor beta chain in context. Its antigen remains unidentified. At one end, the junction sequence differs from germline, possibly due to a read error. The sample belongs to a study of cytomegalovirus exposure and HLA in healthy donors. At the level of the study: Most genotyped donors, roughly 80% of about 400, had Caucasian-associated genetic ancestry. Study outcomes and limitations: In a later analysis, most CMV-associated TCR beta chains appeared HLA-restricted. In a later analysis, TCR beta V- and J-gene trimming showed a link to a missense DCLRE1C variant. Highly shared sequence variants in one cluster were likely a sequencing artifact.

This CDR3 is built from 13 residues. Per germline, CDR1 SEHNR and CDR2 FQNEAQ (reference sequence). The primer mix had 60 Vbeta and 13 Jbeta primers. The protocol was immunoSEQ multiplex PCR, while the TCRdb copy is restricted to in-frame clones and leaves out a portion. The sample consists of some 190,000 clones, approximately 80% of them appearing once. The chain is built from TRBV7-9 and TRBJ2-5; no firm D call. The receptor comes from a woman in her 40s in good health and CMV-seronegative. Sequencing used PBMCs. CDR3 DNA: TGTTCCAGCAGCCCCTCTCCTCAAGAGACCCAGTACTTC. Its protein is CSSSPSPQETQYF.